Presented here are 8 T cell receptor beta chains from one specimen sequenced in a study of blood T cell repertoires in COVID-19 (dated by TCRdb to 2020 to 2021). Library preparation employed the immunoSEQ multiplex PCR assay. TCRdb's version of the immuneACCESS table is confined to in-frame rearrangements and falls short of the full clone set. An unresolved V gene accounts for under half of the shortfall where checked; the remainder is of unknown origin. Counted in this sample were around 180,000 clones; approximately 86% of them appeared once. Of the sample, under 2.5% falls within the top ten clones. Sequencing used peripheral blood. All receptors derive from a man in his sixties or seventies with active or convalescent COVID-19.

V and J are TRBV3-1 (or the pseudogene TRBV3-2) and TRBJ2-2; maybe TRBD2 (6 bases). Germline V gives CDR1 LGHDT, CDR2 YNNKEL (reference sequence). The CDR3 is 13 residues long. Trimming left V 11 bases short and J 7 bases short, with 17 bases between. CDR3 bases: TGTGCCGCGGGACCTCTAGAGGGCGGGGAGCTGTTTTTT. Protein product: CAAGPLEGGELFF.

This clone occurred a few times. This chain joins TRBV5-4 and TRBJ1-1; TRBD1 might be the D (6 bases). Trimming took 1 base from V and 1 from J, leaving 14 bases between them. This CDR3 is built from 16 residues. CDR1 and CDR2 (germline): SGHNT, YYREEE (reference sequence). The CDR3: CASSLPGTSQNTEAFF. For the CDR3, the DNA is TGTGCCAGCAGCTTGCCCGGGACATCCCAGAACACTGAAGCTTTCTTT.

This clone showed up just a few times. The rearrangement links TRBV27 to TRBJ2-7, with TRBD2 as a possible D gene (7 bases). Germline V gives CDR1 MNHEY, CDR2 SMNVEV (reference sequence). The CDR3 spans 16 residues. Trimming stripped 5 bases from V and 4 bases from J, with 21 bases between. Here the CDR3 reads CASSPMGGAYPYEQYF. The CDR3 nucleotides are TGTGCCAGCAGTCCCATGGGGGGGGCCTATCCATACGAGCAGTACTTC.

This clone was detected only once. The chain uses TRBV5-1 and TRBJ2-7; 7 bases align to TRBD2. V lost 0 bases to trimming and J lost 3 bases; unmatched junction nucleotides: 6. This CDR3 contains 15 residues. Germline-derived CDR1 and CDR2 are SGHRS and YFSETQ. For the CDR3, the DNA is TGCGCCAGCAGCTTGGCGGCTAGCGGATACTACGAGCAGTACTTC. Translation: CASSLAASGYYEQYF.

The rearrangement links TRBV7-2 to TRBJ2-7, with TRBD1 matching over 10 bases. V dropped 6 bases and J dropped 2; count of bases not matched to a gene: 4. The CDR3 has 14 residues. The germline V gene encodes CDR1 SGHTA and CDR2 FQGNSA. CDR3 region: CASSLDRGAYEQYF. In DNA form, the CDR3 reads TGTGCCAGCAGTTTGGACAGGGGGGCCTACGAGCAGTACTTC.

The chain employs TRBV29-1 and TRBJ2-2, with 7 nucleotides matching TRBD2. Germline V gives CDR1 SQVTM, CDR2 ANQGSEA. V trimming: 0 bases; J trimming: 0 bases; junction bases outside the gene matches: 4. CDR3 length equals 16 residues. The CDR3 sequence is CSVEDLGGSNTGELFF. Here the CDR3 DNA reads TGCAGCGTTGAAGATTTGGGGGGGTCGAACACCGGGGAGCTGTTTTTT.

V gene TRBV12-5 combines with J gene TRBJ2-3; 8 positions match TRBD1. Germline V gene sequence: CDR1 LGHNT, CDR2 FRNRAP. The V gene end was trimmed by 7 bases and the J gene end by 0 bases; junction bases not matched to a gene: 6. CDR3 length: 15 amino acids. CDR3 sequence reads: CASAPGTGSTDTQYF. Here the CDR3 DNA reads TGTGCTAGTGCTCCAGGGACAGGCAGCACAGATACGCAGTATTTT.

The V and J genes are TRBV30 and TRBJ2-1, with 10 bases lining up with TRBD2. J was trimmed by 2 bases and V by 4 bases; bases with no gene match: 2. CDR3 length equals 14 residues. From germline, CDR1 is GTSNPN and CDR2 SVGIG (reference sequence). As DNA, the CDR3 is TGTGCCTGGACTAGCGGGGGCACCTACAATGAGCAGTTCTTC. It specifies CAWTSGGTYNEQFF.